What follows describes a single TCR beta chain. This receptor's antigen is unknown. Nothing much larger sits one base from this clone, and base qualities are not available. Healthy HIV-negative adults with no recently reported acute infections or vaccinations were included as donors. Only Caucasian adults living in Nashville, Tennessee, USA were represented among the donors. CD4+ T cells were enriched through magnetic negative selection, after which naive cells were positively selected on CD45RA and the remaining negative fraction served as the memory subset. Blood was obtained by leukapheresis, after which PBMCs were separated by Ficoll-Histopaque density gradient centrifugation and cryopreserved in liquid nitrogen vapor phase. Analytical flow cytometry was used to check the purity and quantity of each magnetically sorted T cell population. From each sorted fraction, genomic DNA was isolated and quantified by UV absorbance on a Nanodrop 2000c.

Taken from the germline V gene (reference sequence), the CDR1 and CDR2 loops are LNHDA and SQIVND. The junction carries 14 bases between V and J, which are trimmed by 7 bases and 2 bases respectively. From the cysteine up to the phenylalanine, the CDR3 has a length of 14 residues. Of the read, only the CDR3 DNA is kept; its 42 bases are in frame from base 1. These data originate in a study of shared clonotypes between healthy human individuals (dated by TCRdb to about 2020). Turning to the overall study: The cohort comprised a couple of women and three men aged 18 to 49 years. Per donor, three plates each were used for CD4 naive and CD4 memory, two for CD8 naive, and one for CD8 memory. To estimate repertoire size and how much clonotypes are shared between individuals, the study performed deep sequencing of blood TCR repertoires from about five healthy adults. To increase sequencing depth and limit assay-specific biases, TCR repertoire library preparation and sequencing were carried out by different laboratories using diverse techniques. Between about 0.8 and 9 billion PBMCs per donor were obtained by leukapheresis.

Overall results and qualifications from the work: Sampling was restricted to blood, and TCR repertoires in tissues likely differ from the TCR repertoires found in blood. Even with the large sequencing depth, rarefaction of the sorted-subset datasets indicated that sequencing was incomplete. Naive subsets generally had larger estimated clonotype richness than memory subsets did. Compared with non-shared clonotypes, clonotypes shared by all four sorted-subset donors had higher generation probabilities. The genetic and exposure-history diversity represented was limited by the small number of donors. Approximately 4.8% of naive CD4, 3.5% of naive CD8, about 2.4% of memory CD4, and approximately 0.39% of memory CD8 clonotypes were shared across four donors. Based on pairwise subsampling, the degree of clonotype sharing among donors was expected to be affected by sequencing depth.

Using the deep immunoSEQ assay, TCR CDR3 regions were amplified from genomic DNA by multiplex PCR. Extracted genomic DNA from each cell subset was distributed evenly across all wells of several immunoSEQ 96-well plates, and each plate was treated as a replicate. For sorted subsets, approximately 190 ng genomic DNA, equal to 25,000 to 35,000 T cell genomes, was loaded into each replicate PCR. Purified libraries were measured with a Qubit 3.0 fluorometer, size-checked on a Bioanalyzer 2100, and measured again with the KAPA Library Quantification kit. Every immunoSEQ 96-well plate was sequenced on a separate single-read 150-cycle Illumina NextSeq 550 flow cell. As for the original processing: Because the immunoSEQ output held only junctional sequences and lacked quality scores, the filtering could not match the filtering applied to full-length reads. Sequences were annotated with PyIR, a Python wrapper for IgBLAST v1.9, and V/J genes and CDR3 were assigned using IMGT germline references. Reads with weak V/J assignments (E-value above 1e-6), missing CDR3, stop codons, out-of-frame junctions, or ambiguous translated residues were removed. V3J clonotypes were defined as sequences sharing the same inferred V gene, J gene, and CDR3 amino acid sequence. To compute the percentage overlap between repertoires, the number of shared unique clonotypes was divided by the size of the smaller repertoire. RTK rarefaction, the Chao1 estimator, and Recon v2.1 estimates of unobserved clonotypes were used to assess repertoire richness. Generation probabilities for all TCRbeta clonotypes obtained by the gDNA method from a few donors were computed using OLGA. Not all clones reach the TCRdb copy of this immuneACCESS table, which keeps in-frame sequences only. Checked studies attribute under half of the gap to unresolved V genes and leave the rest unexplained. The V and J calls and clone size were taken over from that table, and D and trimming were inferred from the DNA. For this sample the table gives about 2.4 million clones, of which roughly 92% were detected only once. The ten biggest clones cover 0.14% of the sample.

The receptor's source is a man between 18 and 29 years old in good health. Sample: naive CD4+ T cells sorted from blood. This specimen's cell subset or site label, per the study, means: CD45RA+ positively selected. The rearrangement joined TRBV19 to TRBJ1-2; the D gene cannot be named for sure. The CDR3 region: CASNPIQKNYGYTF. The DNA reads TGTGCCAGTAACCCCATACAGAAGAACTATGGCTACACCTTC.